Shown below are 10 T cell receptor beta chains from a single sample sequenced in a study of cytomegalovirus exposure and HLA in healthy donors. Primers: 60 Vbeta forward and 13 Jbeta reverse. Measured with immunoSEQ multiplex PCR; TCRdb has only the in-frame clones, and not every one. Seen here are about 43,000 clones, about 72% observed once, and the top ten hold more than 1.2%. The sequenced sample consisted of PBMCs. These receptors came from a man in his thirties or forties in good health and CMV-seronegative.

This sequence joins TRBV4-3 and TRBJ2-2, with 9 bases that match TRBD1. Losses at the gene ends were 0 bases for V and 6 bases for J; bases not matched to a gene: 5. Germline V gives CDR1 LGHNA, CDR2 YSLEER. The CDR3 extends over 16 amino acids. The CDR3 spells CASSQDSRQGAGELFF. CDR3 in DNA: TGCGCCAGCAGCCAAGATTCGAGACAGGGGGCCGGGGAGCTGTTTTTT.

The CDR3 DNA sequence: TGTGCCAGCAGTCCCTCATGGGGGGAGGCGCGAAATGAGCAGTTCTTC. Translation gives CASSPSWGEARNEQFF. The chain recombines TRBV27 with TRBJ2-1; D perhaps matches TRBD2 (6 bases). The germline V gene has CDR1 MNHEY and CDR2 SMNVEV (reference sequence). V was shortened by 5 bases and J by 7 bases, with 21 bases between the two germline ends. CDR3 size: 16 residues.

This clone was counted between two and nine times. The V gene is TRBV5-1, the J gene TRBJ2-7; tentatively, D is TRBD1 (6 bases). From germline, CDR1 is SGHRS and CDR2 YFSETQ. The CDR3 runs to 15 residues. V was pared by 4 bases and J by 0 bases, with 14 bases between. For the CDR3, the DNA is TGCGCCAGCAGCGCGACAGGACTTAGCTCCTACGAGCAGTACTTC. Amino acids: CASSATGLSSYEQYF.

This chain joins TRBV5-1 and TRBJ1-1; D call uncertain. The CDR3 length is 16 residues. The V end was cut by 0 bases, the J end by 4 bases, with 16 bases between. Germline loops: CDR1 SGHRS, CDR2 YFSETQ. The CDR3 spells CASSLGGLGAGTEAFF. The CDR3 coding sequence is TGCGCCAGCAGCTTGGGGGGTCTGGGAGCAGGCACTGAAGCTTTCTTT.

The J gene is TRBJ2-1, the V gene TRBV27; 12 bases agree with TRBD2. CDR3 length equals 17 residues. Germline V CDR1 and CDR2: MNHEY, SMNVEV (reference sequence). V gave up 6 bases and J gave up 0 bases; unmatched junction bases: 6. CDR3 sequence: CASSPLAGGLSYNEQFF. The CDR3 DNA reads as TGTGCCAGCAGCCCACTAGCGGGAGGACTCTCCTACAATGAGCAGTTCTTC.

J is TRBJ2-2 and V is TRBV30; 10 positions match TRBD2. There are 18 residues in the CDR3. The trim removed 0 bases at V and 5 bases at J, leaving 12 bases unmatched. CDR1 and CDR2 from the germline V gene are GTSNPN and SVGIG (reference sequence). CDR3 sequence reads: CAWSVRPQREGRTGELFF. The CDR3, as DNA: TGTGCCTGGAGTGTAAGGCCCCAGCGGGAGGGTCGGACCGGGGAGCTGTTTTTT.

This chain connects TRBV28 to TRBJ2-5; the match to TRBD2 covers 11 bases. CDR1 is MDHEN, CDR2 SYDVKM, per germline. The J segment lost 1 base and the V segment lost 3 bases, leaving 1 base of the junction unmatched. The CDR3 is 15 residues long. CDR3 residues: CASSLTSGIQETQYF. The DNA of the CDR3 is TGTGCCAGCAGTTTGACTAGCGGGATCCAAGAGACCCAGTACTTC. Filled out from reference TRBV28 and TRBJ2-5, the complete variable domain reads DVKVTQSSRYLVKRTGEKVFLECVQDMDHENMFWYRQDPGLGLRLIYFSYDVKMKEKGDIPEGYSVSREKKERFSLILESASTNQTSMYLCASSLTSGIQETQYFGPGTRLLVL.

The rearrangement joins TRBV5-4 to TRBJ2-2, with 10 bases fitting TRBD2. Unmatched junction bases numbered 6, after V lost 4 bases and J lost 3 bases. Germline V gene sequence: CDR1 SGHNT, CDR2 YYREEE (reference sequence). The CDR3 has 16 residues. In nucleotides, the CDR3 is TGTGCCAGCAGCATAAGAGCGGGAGGGGACACCGGGGAGCTGTTTTTT. It translates to CASSIRAGGDTGELFF. Using reference TRBV5-4 and TRBJ2-2 for the parts outside the CDR3, the full variable domain is ETGVTQSPTHLIKTRGQQVTLRCSSQSGHNTVSWYQQALGQGPQFIFQYYREEENGRGNFPPRFSGLQFPNYSSELNVNALELDDSALYLCASSIRAGGDTGELFFGEGSRLTVL.

The V and J genes are TRBV7-2 and TRBJ2-7, with 8 bases aligning to TRBD1. Germline CDR1 reads SGHTA; CDR2 reads FQGNSA. Trimming cost V 4 bases and J 3 bases; bases outside gene matches: 5. This CDR3 spans 14 amino acids. This CDR3 reads CASSYLQGVYEQYF. The CDR3 nucleotides are TGTGCCAGCAGCTACCTACAGGGGGTCTACGAGCAGTACTTC.

The V call is TRBV30, the J call TRBJ1-2; no clear D. The V end lost 0 bases, the J end lost 9 bases, and 14 bases lay between the germline ends. This CDR3 comprises 13 residues. CDR1 GTSNPN and CDR2 SVGIG come from the germline V gene (reference sequence). For the CDR3, the DNA is TGTGCCTGGAGTGTACAGTTAGAGAGCAGCTACACCTTC. This codes for CAWSVQLESSYTF.